This T cell receptor (beta chain) stems from a study of T cell repertoires in cytomegalovirus infection. Study background: Matching HLA type, along with CMV infection, was indicated by public TCR beta signatures. The study, taken as a whole, reports: Across the ex vivo response, the dominant clonotypes were HLA-C-restricted CMV-specific TCR beta clonotypes. Summed public TCR beta family frequency identified CMV carriers bearing the relevant HLA.

TCRdb reprocessed the reads with MiXCR, giving one entry per CDR3 protein. The repertoire has around 740,000 distinct CDR3 sequences, less than 40% of them found once; the top ten carry under 3%. A remark on this clonotype: The antigen is undetermined.

This CDR3 has 15 residues. Trimming removed 5 bases from V and 0 bases from J; junction bases left unmatched: 4. J is TRBJ2-5 and V is TRBV12-3 or TRBV12-4; 9 bases match TRBD2. The source material was PBMCs. The clonotype originates from a human donor in good health (CMV status not recorded). Some clones in this sample may be carry-over from other donors' samples. CDR3 region: CASSPSSGNQETQYF. DNA of the CDR3: TGTGCCAGCAGTCCCTCTAGCGGGAACCAAGAGACCCAGTACTTC.